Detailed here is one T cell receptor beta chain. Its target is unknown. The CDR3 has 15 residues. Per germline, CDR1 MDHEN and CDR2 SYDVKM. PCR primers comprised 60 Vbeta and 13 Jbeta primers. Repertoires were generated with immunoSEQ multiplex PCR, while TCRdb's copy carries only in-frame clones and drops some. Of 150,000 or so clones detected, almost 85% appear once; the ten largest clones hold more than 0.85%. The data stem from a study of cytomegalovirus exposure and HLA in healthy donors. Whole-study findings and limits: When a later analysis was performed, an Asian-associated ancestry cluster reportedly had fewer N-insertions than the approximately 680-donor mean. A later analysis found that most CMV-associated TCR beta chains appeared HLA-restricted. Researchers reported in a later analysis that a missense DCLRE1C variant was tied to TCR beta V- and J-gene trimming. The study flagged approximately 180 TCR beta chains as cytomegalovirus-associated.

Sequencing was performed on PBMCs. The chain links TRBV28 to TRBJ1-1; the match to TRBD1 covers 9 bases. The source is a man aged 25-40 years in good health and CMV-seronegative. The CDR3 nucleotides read TGTGCGTCCATACAGGGGGCCGTCTTCGACACTGAAGCTTTCTTT. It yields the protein CASIQGAVFDTEAFF.